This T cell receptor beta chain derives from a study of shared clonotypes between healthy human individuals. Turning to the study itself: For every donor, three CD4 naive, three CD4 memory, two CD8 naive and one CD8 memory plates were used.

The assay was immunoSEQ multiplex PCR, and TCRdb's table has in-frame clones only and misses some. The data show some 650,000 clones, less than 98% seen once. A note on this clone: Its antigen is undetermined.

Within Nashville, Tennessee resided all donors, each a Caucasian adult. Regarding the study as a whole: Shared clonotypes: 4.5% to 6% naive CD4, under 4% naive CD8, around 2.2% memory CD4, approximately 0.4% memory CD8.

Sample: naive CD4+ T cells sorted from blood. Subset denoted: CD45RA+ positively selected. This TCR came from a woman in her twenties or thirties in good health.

CDR3 loop: CATSRDSDAHYEQYF. For the CDR3, the DNA is TGTGCCACCAGCAGAGATTCAGACGCCCACTACGAGCAGTACTTC. The rearrangement links TRBV15 to TRBJ2-7, with D hard to call. Germline CDR1 is LNHNV and CDR2 is YYDKDF (reference sequence). The CDR3 extends over 15 amino acids. V was cut by 0 bases and J by 3 bases, with 12 bases left in between.